This TCR beta chain was recorded in a study of T cells in Graves' hyperthyroidism and ophthalmopathy. The CDR3 runs to 14 residues. The germline V gene has CDR1 MGHRA and CDR2 YSYEKL. Trimming shortened V by 1 base and J by 7 bases, and 14 bases separated the two germline ends. It was RNA transcripts that yielded the amplified TCR beta CDR3 regions. HTBI primers were the set used in a first-round RT-PCR of the TCR CDR3. TCRdb called the multiplex PCR reads again in MiXCR, with one record for every CDR3 protein. Altogether 640,000 or so distinct CDR3 sequences are present, about 15% being singletons, with the ten largest covering 3.5% to 4.5%. Broader study findings: Blood also held most thyroid clonotypes expanded beyond 0.001.

In its sample, this clonotype was seen many times. The antigen remains unidentified. The chain joins TRBV4-1 to TRBJ2-7, with D tentatively TRBD1 or TRBD2 (5 bases each). What was sequenced was blood. The TCR was taken from a woman in her forties with Graves' ophthalmopathy. The chain's CDR3 is CASSQVVGVREQYF. The CDR3 DNA reads TGCGCCAGCAGCCAAGTTGTGGGGGTAAGGGAGCAGTACTTC.